This T cell receptor (beta chain) was profiled in a study of vaccination and CD4 T cells after COVID-19. Study summary: Post-COVID sampling occurred a median about 100 days after diagnosis (range 35 to 161).

Sequenced with the Oncomine TCR Beta short-read assay was DNA taken from cultured CD4+ T cells. In TCRdb, the PCR reads were re-called with MiXCR into one record per CDR3 protein. The data show 13,000 to 15,000 distinct CDR3 sequences, 53% seen once. Described treatment: roughly 11-day PBMC culture with coronavirus spike peptide pools or control peptides (ViraFEST assay). Via ViraFEST, peptide pools expanded antigen-specific T cells before TCR sequencing. The authors cultured approximately 2.1 million PBMCs per well with 10 IU/ml IL-2 and about 9.9 ug/ml peptide pools. Negative selection recovered the CD4+ T cells once they had spent around ten days in culture. This clonotype turned up a few times. The antigen remains unidentified. The sequenced sample was CD4+ T cells from blood, cultured in vitro, obtained before SARS-CoV-2 vaccination. The TCR originated in a human donor who had recovered from COVID-19.

CDR3 region: CASSVLPETQYF. The CDR3 nucleotides are TGTGCCAGCAGCGTACTTCCAGAGACCCAGTACTTC. This rearrangement joins TRBV7-6 to TRBJ2-5; D is uncertain. From germline, CDR1 is SGHVS and CDR2 FNYEAQ. The length of the CDR3 is 12 residues. V was shortened by 5 bases and J by 4 bases, with 8 bases between the two germline ends.